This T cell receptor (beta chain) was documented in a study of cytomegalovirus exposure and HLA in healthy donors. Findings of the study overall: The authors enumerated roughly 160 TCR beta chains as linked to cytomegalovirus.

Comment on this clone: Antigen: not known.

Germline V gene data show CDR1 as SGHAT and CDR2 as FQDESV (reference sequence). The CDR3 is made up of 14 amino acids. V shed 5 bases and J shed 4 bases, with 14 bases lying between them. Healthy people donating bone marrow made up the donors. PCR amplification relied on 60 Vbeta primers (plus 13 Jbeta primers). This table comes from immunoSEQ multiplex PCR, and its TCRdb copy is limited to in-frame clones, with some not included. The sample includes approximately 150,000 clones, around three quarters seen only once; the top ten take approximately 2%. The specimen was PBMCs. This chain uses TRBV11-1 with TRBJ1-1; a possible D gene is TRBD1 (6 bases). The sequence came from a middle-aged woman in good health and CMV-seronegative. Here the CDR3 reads CASSPTQGGTEAFF. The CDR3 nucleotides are TGTGCCAGCAGCCCCACCCAAGGGGGCACTGAAGCTTTCTTT.